This T cell receptor (beta chain) was found in a study of T cells in Graves' hyperthyroidism and ophthalmopathy. Regarding the study as a whole: Ophthalmopathy, as predicted by the model, came a median roughly 6.3 months after the prediction.

Germline-derived CDR1 and CDR2 are SGDLS and YYNGEE. J gave up 4 bases and V 2 bases, and 11 bases lay outside the gene matches. The CDR3 sequence is 17 residues long. A NOSPECS grade of at least 4, a Clinical Activity Score of at least 3 and duration under 3 months were recorded in ophthalmopathy patients. Exclusion of a patient resulted from uncontrolled infection, other autoimmune disease, pregnancy or lactation. Using 9.5 to 10 ml of fresh peripheral blood, PBMCs were prepared. Amplification of TCR beta CDR3 regions was performed using RNA transcripts as template. The HTBI set primed first-round TCR CDR3 RT-PCR. TCRdb reprocessed the multiplex PCR reads via MiXCR and lists one record per CDR3 protein. Here the sample spans approximately 690,000 distinct CDR3 sequences, roughly 15% being singletons. Comment on this clonotype: What it binds is not known.

Sequenced input: blood. This receptor was taken from a woman in her 50s with Graves' ophthalmopathy. The chain carries TRBV9 and TRBJ2-2; 7 nucleotides line up with TRBD2. The CDR3 DNA reads TGTGCCAGCAGCGTGGGGGGGACGTTGTCGGGCACCGGGGAGCTGTTTTTT. It translates to CASSVGGTLSGTGELFF.